This T cell receptor (beta chain) was observed in a study of blood T cell repertoires in COVID-19. Whole-study context: COVID-19 samples collected from the United States, Italy and Spain covered acute and convalescent phases. The cDNA or gDNA used as material had been derived from T cells, B-cell-depleted T cells, or PBMCs.

Trimming took 0 bases from V and 2 from J, leaving 15 bases between them. Germline V gene sequence: CDR1 SGDLS, CDR2 YYNGEE. CDR3 length equals 16 residues. Original handling: Cell counts per sample came from amplifying reference gene primers. The assay was immunoSEQ multiplex PCR, and TCRdb's table has in-frame clones only and misses some. V, J and clone size are those of that table, while D and trimming were read from the DNA. The data contain tens of thousands of clones, 80% to 90% of them singletons. The sequence was obtained from a man between 60 and 70 years old with acute or convalescent COVID-19. The material sequenced was peripheral blood. The chain has TRBV9 and TRBJ2-7; possibly TRBD1 for D (6 bases). CDR3 DNA sequence: TGTGCCAGCAGCGTAGGCCCCGGTACAGGGACCTACGAGCAGTACTTC. Amino acid sequence: CASSVGPGTGTYEQYF.